Listed here are 8 T cell receptor beta chains from one sample, sequenced in a study of CD8 T cells in Susac syndrome. Reverse transcription of roughly 0.5 to 1 ug RNA was carried out with random hexamers. MiXCR, applied by TCRdb to the immunoSEQ multiplex PCR reads, yields one record per CDR3 protein. There are roughly 150,000 distinct CDR3 sequences in the sample; less than 95% occur only once, and roughly 0.099% lies in the top ten. Sequencing was done on a sample of CD4+ T cells from PBMCs. The origin of the receptors is a human donor with multiple sclerosis.

V usage is TRBV11-3 and J usage is TRBJ2-2; D gene uncertain. V was shortened by 0 bases and J by 0 bases, with 11 bases between the two germline ends. CDR1 is SGHNT and CDR2 is YENEEA in the germline V gene. CDR3 length equals 17 residues. This CDR3 reads CASSLETRSTNTGELFF. CDR3 DNA sequence: TGTGCCAGCAGCTTAGAAACTCGGAGCACGAACACCGGGGAGCTGTTTTTT.

As DNA, the CDR3 is TGTGCCAGCAGCTACCAGGGGGTCTCCTACAATGAGCAGTTCTTC. Amino acids: CASSYQGVSYNEQFF. J is TRBJ2-1 and V is TRBV9; 7 bases align to TRBD1. V was clipped by 4 bases and J by 0 bases; unmatched bases: 4. Germline lookup yields CDR1 SGDLS and CDR2 YYNGEE. CDR3 length equals 15 residues.

This sequence joins TRBV6-4 and TRBJ1-1; D is possibly TRBD1 (6 bases). The V gene's germline CDR1 is MRHNA and CDR2 SNTAGT. V was shortened by 3 bases and J by 4 bases, with 15 bases between the two germline ends. The CDR3 extends over 15 amino acids. The CDR3 region has the DNA TGTGCCAGCAGTGAGGCGTTGGGGGGCCCCACTGAAGCTTTCTTT. This codes for CASSEALGGPTEAFF.

CDR3: CASLGQGQETQYF. CDR3 bases: TGCGCCAGCCTGGGACAGGGACAAGAGACCCAGTACTTC. The chain joins TRBV5-1 to TRBJ2-5, with TRBD1 matching over 9 bases. J lost 2 bases, V lost 7 bases, and 3 bases had no gene match. Germline V gives CDR1 SGHRS, CDR2 YFSETQ. The CDR3 length is 13 residues.

This chain links TRBV6-5 with TRBJ2-7, with D hard to call. Germline-derived CDR1 and CDR2 are MNHEY and SVGAGI. The CDR3 totals 11 residues. Trimming took 4 bases from V and 6 from J, leaving 7 bases between them. CDR3 sequence reads: CASSWIGEQYF. The CDR3 DNA reads as TGTGCCAGCAGTTGGATTGGCGAGCAGTACTTC.

This clonotype was seen just once. The chain uses TRBV6-5 and TRBJ1-3; D is unclear. This CDR3 spans 14 amino acids. V lost 6 bases to trimming and J lost 1 base, with 10 bases between them. The germline gives CDR1 MNHEY, CDR2 SVGAGI. CDR3 amino acids: CASSRAGSGNTIYF. Here the CDR3 DNA reads TGTGCCAGCAGCCGGGCGGGGTCTGGAAACACCATATATTTT.

This chain connects TRBV12-5 to TRBJ1-2; TRBD1 is a possible D gene (5 bases). The CDR3 is 15 residues long. V was cut by 3 bases and J by 1 base, with 12 bases left in between. Per the germline V gene, CDR1 is LGHNT and CDR2 is FRNRAP. Here the CDR3 DNA reads TGTGCTAGTGGTTTCATACAGGTTTTTAACTATGGCTACACCTTC. Residues: CASGFIQVFNYGYTF.

The chain links TRBV5-6 to TRBJ2-3; the match to TRBD1 covers 10 bases. Germline-derived CDR1 and CDR2 are SGHDT and YYEEEE. The CDR3 contains 14 residues. The V segment lost 4 bases and the J segment 6 bases; nucleotides outside the gene matches: 5. The chain's CDR3 is CASSPAGQGDTQYF. As DNA, the CDR3 is TGTGCCAGCAGCCCGGCGGGACAGGGGGATACGCAGTATTTT. Looking up the rest from reference TRBV5-6 and TRBJ2-3 gives the full variable domain: DAGVTQSPTHLIKTRGQQVTLRCSPKSGHDTVSWYQQALGQGPQFIFQYYEEEERQRGNFPDRFSGHQFPNYSSELNVNALLLGDSALYLCASSPAGQGDTQYFGPGTRLTVL.